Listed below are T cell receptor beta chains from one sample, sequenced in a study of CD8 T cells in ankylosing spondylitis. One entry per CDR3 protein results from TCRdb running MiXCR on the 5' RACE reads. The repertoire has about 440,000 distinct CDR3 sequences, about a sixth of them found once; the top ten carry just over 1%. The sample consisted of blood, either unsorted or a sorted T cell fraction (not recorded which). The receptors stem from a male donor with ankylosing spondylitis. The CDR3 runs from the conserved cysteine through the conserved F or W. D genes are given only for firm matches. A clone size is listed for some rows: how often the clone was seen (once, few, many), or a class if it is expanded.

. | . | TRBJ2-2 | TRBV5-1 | CASSLQTGELFF | TGCGCCAGCAGCTTGCAAACCGGGGAGCTGTTTTTT
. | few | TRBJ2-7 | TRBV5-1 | CASSFSGPPYEQYF | TGCGCCAGCAGCTTTTCGGGTCCGCCCTACGAGCAGTACTTC
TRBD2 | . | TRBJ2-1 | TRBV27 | CASSLSGTSGRLAEQFF | TGTGCCAGCAGTTTATCGGGGACTAGCGGGAGGCTGGCTGAGCAGTTCTTC
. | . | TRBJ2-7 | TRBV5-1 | CASSLGQALLYEQYF | TGCGCCAGCAGCTTGGGACAGGCCCTACTCTACGAGCAGTACTTC
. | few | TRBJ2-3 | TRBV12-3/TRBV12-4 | CASSSSASSDTQYF | TGTGCCAGCAGTTCGAGCGCAAGTTCCGATACGCAGTATTTT
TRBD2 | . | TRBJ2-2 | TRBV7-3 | CASSPGLSRTGELFF | TGTGCCAGCAGCCCGGGACTATCACGCACCGGGGAGCTGTTTTTT
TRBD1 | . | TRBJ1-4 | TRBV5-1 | CASSLGRTGVRKEKLFF | TGCGCCAGCAGCTTGGGGCGGACAGGAGTCCGTAAGGAAAAACTGTTTTTT
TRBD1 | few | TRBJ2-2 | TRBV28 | CASSIGGQGFSGELFF | TGTGCCAGCAGTATTGGGGGACAGGGATTTAGCGGGGAGCTGTTTTTT
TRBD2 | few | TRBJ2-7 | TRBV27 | CASYGNSGRADYEQYF | TGTGCCAGCTATGGTAATAGCGGGAGGGCCGATTACGAGCAGTACTTC
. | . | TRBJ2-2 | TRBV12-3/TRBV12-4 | CASSFEVLRRAGELFF | TGTGCCAGCAGTTTTGAGGTACTCCGAAGGGCCGGGGAGCTGTTTTTT
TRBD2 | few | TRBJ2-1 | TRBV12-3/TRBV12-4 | CASRYLAGSYNEQFF | TGTGCCAGCAGATATTTAGCGGGATCCTACAATGAGCAGTTCTTC
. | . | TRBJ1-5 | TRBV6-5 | CASSWVQGTRHGPQHF | TGTGCCAGCAGTTGGGTCCAGGGGACCCGGCACGGGCCCCAGCATTTT
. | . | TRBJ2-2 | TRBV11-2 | CASRKQGSNTGELFF | TGTGCCAGCCGAAAACAGGGCAGTAACACCGGGGAGCTGTTTTTT
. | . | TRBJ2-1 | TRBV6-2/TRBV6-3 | CASSYLGGEYNEQFF | TGTGCCAGCAGTTACCTCGGCGGAGAGTACAATGAGCAGTTCTTC
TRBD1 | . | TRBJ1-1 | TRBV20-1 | CSANRGPEAFF | TGCAGTGCGAACAGGGGCCCCGAAGCTTTCTTT
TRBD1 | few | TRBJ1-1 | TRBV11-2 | CASSPTGESTEAFF | TGTGCCAGCAGCCCGACAGGGGAGAGCACTGAAGCTTTCTTT
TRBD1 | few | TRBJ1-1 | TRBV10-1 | CASSEGAQGATEAFF | TGCGCCAGCAGTGAGGGAGCTCAGGGGGCCACTGAAGCTTTCTTT
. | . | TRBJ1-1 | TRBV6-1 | CASSPRGREGTEAFF | TGTGCCAGCAGTCCCCGGGGTAGGGAGGGCACTGAAGCTTTCTTT
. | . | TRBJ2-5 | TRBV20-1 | CSARDSRKSGETQYF | TGCAGTGCTAGAGATAGCAGGAAGTCGGGGGAGACCCAGTACTTC
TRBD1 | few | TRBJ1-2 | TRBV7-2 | CASSRTGGNNYGYTF | TGTGCCAGCAGCCGGACAGGGGGCAACAACTATGGCTACACCTTC
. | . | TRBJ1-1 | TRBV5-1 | CASRGDGANTEAFF | TGCGCCAGCAGGGGAGACGGGGCGAACACTGAAGCTTTCTTT
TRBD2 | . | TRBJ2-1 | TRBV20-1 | CSARQGTSGWSEQFF | TGCAGTGCTCGCCAGGGGACTAGCGGGTGGAGTGAGCAGTTCTTC
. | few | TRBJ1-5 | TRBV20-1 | CSARFNAQPQHF | TGCAGTGCTAGATTCAATGCTCAGCCCCAGCATTTT
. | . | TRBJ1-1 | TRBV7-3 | CASSLKRGTEAFF | TGTGCCAGCAGCTTAAAACGGGGCACTGAAGCTTTCTTT
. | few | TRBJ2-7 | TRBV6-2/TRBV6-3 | CASSRRQTYEQYF | TGTGCCAGCAGTCGCCGACAGACCTACGAGCAGTACTTC
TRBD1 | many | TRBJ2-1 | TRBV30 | CASPGQGKEQFF | TGTGCCTCCCCCGGACAGGGGAAAGAGCAGTTCTTC
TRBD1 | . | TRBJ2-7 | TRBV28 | CASSFSDRGYEQYF | TGTGCCAGCAGTTTCTCGGACAGGGGTTACGAGCAGTACTTC
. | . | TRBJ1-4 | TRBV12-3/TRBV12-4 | CASSHSPTNEKLFF | TGTGCCAGCAGTCACAGCCCAACTAATGAAAAACTGTTTTTT
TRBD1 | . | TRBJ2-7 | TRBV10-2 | CASRDSGTGDLYF | TGCGCCAGCAGGGACTCCGGGACAGGGGACCTATACTTC
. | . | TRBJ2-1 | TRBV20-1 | CSAPRTPSPNEQFF | TGCAGTGCCCCGAGGACCCCGAGCCCCAATGAGCAGTTCTTC
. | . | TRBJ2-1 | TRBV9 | CASSAENRDRPFF | TGTGCCAGCAGCGCAGAAAACCGGGACCGCCCATTCTTC
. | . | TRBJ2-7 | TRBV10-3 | CAISGKTSLIYEQYF | TGTGCCATCAGTGGTAAAACTAGCCTTATCTACGAGCAGTACTTC
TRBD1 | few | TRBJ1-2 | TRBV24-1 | CATSDSTTGNYGYTF | TGTGCCACCAGTGATTCCACGACAGGGAACTATGGCTACACCTTC
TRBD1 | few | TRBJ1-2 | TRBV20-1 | CSAATGITANYGYTF | TGCAGTGCCGCGACAGGGATTACTGCTAACTATGGCTACACCTTC
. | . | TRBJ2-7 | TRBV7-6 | CASSSISGLSYEQYF | TGTGCCAGCAGCTCAATCAGCGGGCTCTCCTACGAGCAGTACTTC
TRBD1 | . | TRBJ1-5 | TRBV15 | CATSRDRGQQPQHF | TGTGCCACCAGCAGAGACAGGGGGCAACAGCCCCAGCATTTT
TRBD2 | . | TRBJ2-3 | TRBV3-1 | CASRRSGGTDTQYF | TGTGCCAGCAGACGTAGCGGGGGGACAGATACGCAGTATTTT
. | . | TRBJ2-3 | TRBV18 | CASSPPDFTDTQYF | TGTGCCAGCTCACCACCGGACTTCACAGATACGCAGTATTTT
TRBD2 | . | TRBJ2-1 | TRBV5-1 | CASSSSGGPYDEQFF | TGCGCCAGCAGCTCTTCGGGAGGGCCTTATGATGAGCAGTTCTTC
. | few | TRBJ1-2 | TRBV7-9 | CASSFGVDRAYGYTF | TGTGCCAGCAGCTTTGGGGTGGACAGAGCCTATGGCTACACCTTC
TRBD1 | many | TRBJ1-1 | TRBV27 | CASRNRDRGGNTEAFF | TGTGCCAGCAGGAACCGGGACAGGGGGGGGAACACTGAAGCTTTCTTT
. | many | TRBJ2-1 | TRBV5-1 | CASSLGPVSSYNEQFF | TGCGCCAGCAGCTTGGGTCCCGTGAGCTCCTACAATGAGCAGTTCTTC
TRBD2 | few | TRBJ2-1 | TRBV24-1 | CATSDRGLAGGDEQFF | TGTGCCACCAGTGACCGGGGACTAGCGGGAGGGGATGAGCAGTTCTTC